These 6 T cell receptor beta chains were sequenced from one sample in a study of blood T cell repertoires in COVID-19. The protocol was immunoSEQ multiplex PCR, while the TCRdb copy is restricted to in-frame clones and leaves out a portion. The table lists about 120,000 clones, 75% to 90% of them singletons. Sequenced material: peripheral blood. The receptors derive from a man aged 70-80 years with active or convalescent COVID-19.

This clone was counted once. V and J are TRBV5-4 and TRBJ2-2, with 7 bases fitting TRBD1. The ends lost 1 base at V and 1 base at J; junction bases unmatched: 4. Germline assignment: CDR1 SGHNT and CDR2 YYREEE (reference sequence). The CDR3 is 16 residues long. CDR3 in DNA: TGTGCCAGCAGCTTGTCAGGGGGAAAGAACACCGGGGAGCTGTTTTTT. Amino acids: CASSLSGGKNTGELFF.

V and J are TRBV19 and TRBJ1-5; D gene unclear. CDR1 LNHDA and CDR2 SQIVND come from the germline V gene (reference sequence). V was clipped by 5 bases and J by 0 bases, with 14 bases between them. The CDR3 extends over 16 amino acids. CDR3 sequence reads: CASSGEGLYSNQPQHF. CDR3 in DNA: TGTGCCAGTAGTGGGGAGGGTTTATATAGCAATCAGCCCCAGCATTTT.

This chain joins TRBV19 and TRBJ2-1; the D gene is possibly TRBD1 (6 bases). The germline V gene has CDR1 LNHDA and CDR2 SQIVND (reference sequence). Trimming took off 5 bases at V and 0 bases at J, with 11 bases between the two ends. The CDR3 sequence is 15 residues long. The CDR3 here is CASSPRGSSYNEQFF. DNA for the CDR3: TGTGCCAGTAGTCCCAGGGGTAGCTCCTACAATGAGCAGTTCTTC. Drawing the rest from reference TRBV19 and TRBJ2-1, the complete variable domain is DGGITQSPKYLFRKEGQNVTLSCEQNLNHDAMYWYRQDPGQGLRLIYYSQIVNDFQKGDIAEGYSVSREKKESFPLTVTSAQKNPTAFYLCASSPRGSSYNEQFFGPGTRLTVL.

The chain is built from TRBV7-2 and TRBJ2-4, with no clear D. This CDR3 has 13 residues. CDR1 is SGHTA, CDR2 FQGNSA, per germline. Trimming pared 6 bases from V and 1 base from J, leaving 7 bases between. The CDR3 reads CASSGHAKNIQYF. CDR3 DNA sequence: TGTGCCAGCAGTGGGCATGCCAAAAACATTCAGTACTTC.

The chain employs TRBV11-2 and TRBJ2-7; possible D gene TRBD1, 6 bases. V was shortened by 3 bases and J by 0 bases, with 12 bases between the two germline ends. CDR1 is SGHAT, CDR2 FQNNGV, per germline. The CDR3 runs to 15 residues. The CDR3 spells CASSLSGQISYEQYF. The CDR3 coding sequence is TGTGCCAGCAGCTTGTCTGGACAGATCTCCTACGAGCAGTACTTC.

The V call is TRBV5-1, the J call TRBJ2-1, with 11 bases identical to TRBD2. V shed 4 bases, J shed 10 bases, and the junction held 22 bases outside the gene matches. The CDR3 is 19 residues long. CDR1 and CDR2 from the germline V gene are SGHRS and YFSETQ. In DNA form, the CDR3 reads TGCGCCAGCAGCCTAGCGGACAGGGCACTAGCGGGAGAGGTAGGGGAGCAGTTCTTC. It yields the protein CASSLADRALAGEVGEQFF. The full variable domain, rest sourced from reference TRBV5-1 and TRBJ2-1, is KAGVTQTPRYLIKTRGQQVTLSCSPISGHRSVSWYQQTPGQGLQFLFEYFSETQRNKGNFPGRFSGRQFSNSRSEMNVSTLELGDSALYLCASSLADRALAGEVGEQFFGPGTRLTVL.